This T cell receptor beta chain was documented in a study of T-cell memory formation after mild COVID-19. Findings and caveats of the study: For second-wave clones that peaked at day 37, SARS-CoV-2 specificity went unverified. Pre-infection memory carried some responding clones, suggesting that cross-reactive memory joined. Among contracting clones, CD4+ were mainly CM/EM and CD8+ enriched in EMRA.

Trimming shortened V by 8 bases and J by 3 bases, and 14 bases separated the two germline ends. Looked up from germline, CDR1 is DFQATT and CDR2 is SNEGSKA (reference sequence). The CDR3 sequence is 12 residues long. TCRdb re-derived calls from the 5' RACE reads in MiXCR, one entry per CDR3 protein. Among about 410,000 distinct CDR3 sequences listed, about 25% were seen once. Remarks on this clonotype: Its antigen is unidentified.

This TCR derives from an adult woman who had mild COVID-19 (a few samples of this study predate the infection). Cell type and time point are not known. The J gene is TRBJ2-7, the V gene TRBV20-1, with D hard to call. The material sequenced was PBMCs or a T cell subset sorted from them (not recorded which). The CDR3 loop is CSLTRFGYEQYF. Here the CDR3 DNA reads TGCAGTCTCACACGCTTCGGCTACGAGCAGTACTTC.